The 7 T cell receptor beta chains reported below all come from one sample, sequenced in a study of human T cells and chemical hapten exposure (dated by TCRdb to about 2021). The library relied on RACE. Sequencing took place on a NextSeq 500. The public reads were reanalyzed by TCRdb: fastp trimming at Q25, MiXCR alignment, in-frame beta chains only. One record per CDR3 amino acid sequence lists the most common genes and DNA. This sample gives about 84,000 distinct CDR3 sequences in total; about 10% of them show up just once. Of the sample, about 3.5% falls within the top ten clones. Explained via the paper, the time point label denotes: patch test 3, about 24 weeks after DPC sensitization. Sample treatment or condition, as interpreted from the label and publication: therapeutic diphenylcyclopropenone sensitization with weekly scalp DPC. The sequenced sample was whole blood, obtained in connection with sensitization to the hapten diphenylcyclopropenone (DPC). Receptor source: a woman aged 50 to 60 with alopecia areata. Some clones in this sample may be carry-over from other donors' samples.

This clonotype was detected many times. The chain employs TRBV30 and TRBJ1-5, with 10 bases aligning to TRBD1. The germline CDR1 and CDR2 sequences are GTSNPN and SVGIG (reference sequence). Trimming took 1 base from V and 6 from J; bases not matched to a gene: 0. The CDR3 runs 13 residues. CDR3 sequence (DNA): TGTGCCTGGAGTGGGACAGGGGGTCAGCCCCAGCATTTT. Translation gives CAWSGTGGQPQHF.

This clonotype was picked up a small number of times. J is TRBJ1-1 and V is TRBV16; no reliable D call. Germline loops: CDR1 KGHSY, CDR2 FQNENV. There are 12 residues in the CDR3. The ends were cut back, 6 bases at V and 2 bases at J, with 7 bases in the middle. CDR3 protein: CASRHFNTEAFF. The CDR3 nucleotides read TGTGCCAGCAGACACTTTAACACTGAAGCTTTCTTT.

The genes are TRBV2 and TRBJ2-7; D is unresolved. CDR3 length: 11 residues. Per the germline V gene, CDR1 is SNHLY and CDR2 is FYNNEI. The V end lost 2 bases, the J end lost 4 bases, and 3 bases lay between the germline ends. DNA of the CDR3: TGTGCCAGCAGTGAAATATACGAGCAGTACTTC. Its protein product is CASSEIYEQYF.

Only a few counts were recorded for this clonotype. The rearrangement links TRBV6-2 or TRBV6-3 to TRBJ2-7; TRBD2 matches 7 bases. Looked up from germline, CDR1 is MNHEY and CDR2 is SVGEGT. The ends lost 7 bases at V and 2 bases at J; junction bases unmatched: 14. The length of the CDR3 is 16 residues. The CDR3 DNA sequence: TGTGCCAGCACCTCCTTCAGAGCGGGGACGACCTACGAGCAGTACTTC. Protein sequence: CASTSFRAGTTYEQYF.

This rearrangement joins TRBV21-1 to TRBJ2-1. TRBV21-1 is a listed pseudogene. This CDR3 has 16 amino acids. The CDR3 DNA reads as TGTGCCAGCAGCAAACTGCGAGTCTCCGTGCGGAATGAGCAGTTCTTC. Translation: CASSKLRVSVRNEQFF.

The chain employs TRBV29-1 and TRBJ2-3, with TRBD2 matching over 7 bases. Trimming removed 5 bases from V and 0 bases from J; junction bases left unmatched: 5. Germline CDR1 is SQVTM and CDR2 is ANQGSEA. This CDR3 contains 14 residues. In DNA form, the CDR3 reads TGCAGCGTTTCGGCGGGAGCTAGCACAGATACGCAGTATTTT. Translating gives CSVSAGASTDTQYF.

Many counts were recorded for this clonotype. The gene calls are TRBV7-2 and TRBJ2-3; D might be TRBD2 (5 bases). Germline V CDR1 and CDR2: SGHTA, FQGNSA. V lost 1 base and J lost 8, with 10 bases in between. The length of the CDR3 is 13 residues. CDR3 nucleotides: TGTGCCAGCAGCTTAGTCGGGGTCGGTACGCAGTATTTT. Its protein is CASSLVGVGTQYF.